The clone carrying this T cell receptor (beta chain) is classed as medium-sized by frequency. As the method of synthesis, 5'RACE template switching with UMIs yielded TCR beta cDNA. For each CDR3 protein, TCRdb gives one entry from its re-call of the 5' RACE reads, without DNA. This repertoire comprises 25,000 to 35,000 distinct CDR3 sequences; its ten largest clones make up about 60%. This sample was included in a study of T cells expressing NK-cell markers. The CDR3 has 12 amino acids. Germline lookup yields CDR1 SGHKS and CDR2 YYEKEE (reference sequence). Sequenced material: blood T cells: a sorted CD56 or NKG2C T cell subset, CD4+ or CD8+ T cells, or bulk PBMC T cells (not recorded which). The V and J genes are TRBV5-5 and TRBJ1-1; TCRdb's D call, TRBD1, is unchecked because there is no DNA. The sequence was collected from a woman between 18 and 75 years old in good health. The CDR3 loop is CASSPGGTEAFF. The full variable domain, completed using reference TRBV5-5 and TRBJ1-1, is DAGVTQSPTHLIKTRGQQVTLRCSPISGHKSVSWYQQVLGQGPQFIFQYYEKEERGRGNFPDRFSARQFPNYSSELNVNALLLGDSALYLCASSPGGTEAFFGQGTRLTVV.